Listed below are T cell receptor beta chains from one sample, sequenced in a study of shared clonotypes between healthy human individuals. Sequencing used immunoSEQ multiplex PCR; TCRdb keeps in-frame clones, though not all of them. The sample lists 2 million to 2.5 million clones; approximately 94% were seen once. The specimen sequenced was naive CD8+ T cells sorted from blood. Receptor source: a man between 18 and 29 years old in good health. The CDR3 runs from the conserved cysteine through the conserved F or W. Each record gives: D gene, J gene, clone size, V gene, CDR3 DNA, CDR3 protein. A D gene is named only where the DNA matches it firmly. The size entry is marked missing in some rows and otherwise reads once, few, many or a size class.

>TRBD1|TRBJ1-2|once|TRBV7-9
TGTGCCAGCAGTAGTCAAGGGGACAGCCCTAACTATGGCTACACCTTC
CASSSQGDSPNYGYTF
>NA|TRBJ2-2|once|TRBV7-9
TGTGCCAGCAGCTTAGTGGAGCCCGGGGAGCTGTTTTTT
CASSLVEPGELFF
>NA|TRBJ1-1|once|TRBV28
TGTGCCAGCATCCCGGGAGGGGAAGGCACTGAAGCTTTCTTT
CASIPGGEGTEAFF
>TRBD2|TRBJ2-5|NA|TRBV13
TGTGCCAGCAGCTTAGGCCCTTCGACTAGCGGGTGGGAGACCCAGTACTTC
CASSLGPSTSGWETQYF
>TRBD2|TRBJ2-2|NA|TRBV10-3
TGTGCCATCAGTCCCACGGGGGGAAACACCGGGGAGCTGTTTTTT
CAISPTGGNTGELFF
>NA|TRBJ1-1|NA|TRBV5-1
TGCGCCAGCAGCGAGCGCGGGACTGAAGCTTTCTTT
CASSERGTEAFF
>NA|TRBJ2-7|once|TRBV9
TGTGCCAGCAGCGTAGCTACCGAGGGGACCGAGCAGTACTTC
CASSVATEGTEQYF
>NA|TRBJ2-7|NA|TRBV7-6
TGTGCCAGCAGCTTAGCAGGGAAGGGCTACGAGCAGTACTTC
CASSLAGKGYEQYF
>TRBD2|TRBJ2-1|NA|TRBV7-9
TGTGCCAGCAGCACGACTAGCGGGGTACACAATGAGCAGTTCTTC
CASSTTSGVHNEQFF
>NA|TRBJ1-1|NA|TRBV6-1
TGTGCCAGCAGTGAATTTATCGGGAACACTGAAGCTTTCTTT
CASSEFIGNTEAFF
>NA|TRBJ1-2|few|TRBV7-9
TGTGCCAGCAGCTTATCCGTGGACGGCTACACCTTC
CASSLSVDGYTF
>NA|TRBJ1-3|NA|TRBV27
TGTGCCAGCAGTTTATCGATGGGGGCTGGAAACACCATATATTTT
CASSLSMGAGNTIYF
>NA|TRBJ2-1|NA|TRBV5-8
TGTGCCAGACCGGGAGACCACAATGAGCAGTTCTTC
CARPGDHNEQFF
>NA|TRBJ1-5|few|TRBV10-3
TGTGCCATCAGTGAAGGAGGTCAGCCCCAGCATTTT
CAISEGGQPQHF
>NA|TRBJ2-2|NA|TRBV5-1
TGCGCCAGCAGCTTTCCTATAACGGAGGGGAACACCGGGGAGCTGTTTTTT
CASSFPITEGNTGELFF
>NA|TRBJ2-1|once|TRBV30
TGTGCCTGGAGCCACAAAGTAAATGAGCAGTTCTTC
CAWSHKVNEQFF
>NA|TRBJ2-1|NA|TRBV7-9
TGTGCCAGCAGCTTAGTGGGATTTACACAGTTCAATGAGCAGTTCTTC
CASSLVGFTQFNEQFF
>NA|TRBJ2-5|NA|TRBV9
TGTGCCAGCAGCGTAGAAGGGGGCGCGGGGGAGACCCAGTACTTC
CASSVEGGAGETQYF
>TRBD1|TRBJ1-2|NA|TRBV6-4
TGTGCCAGCAGAGCGGAGGGGGCGGTTGGCTACACCTTC
CASRAEGAVGYTF
>NA|TRBJ2-1|NA|TRBV7-9
TGTGCCAGCAGCTTATCTAGCACAGTCTATGATGAGCAGTTCTTC
CASSLSSTVYDEQFF
>NA|TRBJ1-5|NA|TRBV30
TGTGCCTGGAGCACCGATAGCAATCAGCCCCAGCATTTT
CAWSTDSNQPQHF
>TRBD2|TRBJ2-1|NA|TRBV19
TGTGCCAGTAGCTTACTAGCGGGAGATTACAATGAGCAGTTCTTC
CASSLLAGDYNEQFF
>NA|TRBJ1-2|NA|TRBV5-4
TGTGCCAGCAGCTTGGAAAAGTGGGCAGGGCTAAACTATGGCTACACCTTC
CASSLEKWAGLNYGYTF
>NA|TRBJ2-5|once|TRBV19
TGTGCCAGTAGAACAACTGGGCTTTCGGAGACCCAGTACTTC
CASRTTGLSETQYF
>TRBD1|TRBJ1-1|NA|TRBV11-3
TGTGCCAGCAGCCCCCGACAGGGTCTAGGCACTGAAGCTTTCTTT
CASSPRQGLGTEAFF
>TRBD1|TRBJ2-1|few|TRBV5-1
TGCGCCAGCAGCTCGCCGGGACAGGGAAAGCAGTTCTTC
CASSSPGQGKQFF
>TRBD1|TRBJ1-4|NA|TRBV7-9
TGTGCCAGCAGCTGGAACAGGGGGGAGAATGAAAAACTGTTTTTT
CASSWNRGENEKLFF
>TRBD2|TRBJ2-3|NA|TRBV19
TGTGCCAGTAGTATAGTTGCGGGAGGGCCCACAGATACGCAGTATTTT
CASSIVAGGPTDTQYF
>NA|TRBJ2-2|NA|TRBV5-6
TGTGCCAGCAGCCCCCCCGGCAGGGGTAGCACCGGGGAGCTGTTTTTT
CASSPPGRGSTGELFF
>NA|TRBJ2-1|NA|TRBV4-1
TGCGCCAGCAGCCAAGTCGGGGCAGACAATGAGCAGTTCTTC
CASSQVGADNEQFF
>NA|TRBJ2-5|NA|TRBV5-6
TGTGCCAGCAGCTATTCTTGGGACAATCAAGAGACCCAGTACTTC
CASSYSWDNQETQYF
>NA|TRBJ2-1|NA|TRBV7-9
TGTGCCAGCAGCTTAGTCCCAGGGGCCTACAATGAGCAGTTCTTC
CASSLVPGAYNEQFF
>NA|TRBJ2-1|once|TRBV20-1
TGCAGTGCATTTAATGAGGATGAGCAGTTCTTC
CSAFNEDEQFF
>NA|TRBJ2-7|NA|TRBV18
TGTGCCAGCTCACCAATTTTCTCCGAGAGCTCCTACGAGCAGTACTTC
CASSPIFSESSYEQYF
>NA|TRBJ1-5|NA|TRBV27
TGTGCCAGCAGCTCTCCGACCCGGAATCAGCCCCAGCATTTT
CASSSPTRNQPQHF
>TRBD1|TRBJ2-7|few|TRBV7-3
TGTGCCAGCAGCATAGGGGGCGGGCCCGGGGTCTACGAGCAGTACTTC
CASSIGGGPGVYEQYF
>NA|TRBJ2-1|NA|TRBV10-1
TGCGCCAGCAGTCCCTCTCGGGGGAGCCAGTACAATGAGCAGTTCTTC
CASSPSRGSQYNEQFF
>NA|TRBJ2-7|NA|TRBV7-9
TGTGCCAGCAGCTTCCGGACAGCCGAGCAGTACTTC
CASSFRTAEQYF
>NA|TRBJ2-7|NA|TRBV2
TGTGCCAGTAAACAGGGTAACAAGGGCGAGCAGTACTTC
CASKQGNKGEQYF
>NA|TRBJ2-3|NA|TRBV7-6
TGTGCCAGCAGCCTGCGTTCTGGCGGGCCCTCCACAGATACGCAGTATTTT
CASSLRSGGPSTDTQYF
>NA|TRBJ2-7|NA|TRBV14
TGTGCCAGCAGCCAAGCCTTGGGTCAGCAGTACTTC
CASSQALGQQYF
>TRBD1|TRBJ2-5|NA|TRBV5-4
TGTGCCAGCAGTTGGATCGGGACAGGGATTGAGACCCAGTACTTC
CASSWIGTGIETQYF
>TRBD2|TRBJ2-3|NA|TRBV4-1
TGCGCCAGCAGCCCTCGACTAGCGGATCTAACAGATACGCAGTATTTT
CASSPRLADLTDTQYF
>NA|TRBJ2-7|NA|TRBV10-3
TGTGCCATCAGTGAGTCCGGGGCCGACGAGCAGTACTTC
CAISESGADEQYF
>NA|TRBJ2-2|NA|TRBV28
TGTGCCAGCAGTCCCCAGGACACGTATTCCGGGGAGCTGTTTTTT
CASSPQDTYSGELFF
>TRBD2|TRBJ2-5|NA|TRBV18
TGTGCCAGCTCACAATGGACTAGCGGGGAGGAGACCCAGTACTTC
CASSQWTSGEETQYF
>TRBD2|TRBJ2-2|NA|TRBV14
TGTGCCAGCAGCCAAGATCTTGGACTAGCGGGGTACACCGGGGAGCTGTTTTTT
CASSQDLGLAGYTGELFF
>NA|TRBJ1-5|NA|TRBV6-4
TGTGCCAGCTGGGGTAATCAGCCCCAGCATTTT
CASWGNQPQHF
>TRBD1|TRBJ2-7|NA|TRBV28
TGTGCCAGCGGGGACAGGGGGCTAACCTACGAGCAGTACTTC
CASGDRGLTYEQYF
>TRBD1|TRBJ1-1|NA|TRBV4-1
TGCGCCAGCAGCCTACCACAGGGGCGAACTGAAGCTTTCTTT
CASSLPQGRTEAFF
>TRBD1|TRBJ1-2|NA|TRBV25-1
TGTGCCAGCAGACTGACAGGGGGTGAGCGTGGCTACACCTTC
CASRLTGGERGYTF
>NA|TRBJ2-1|NA|TRBV6-6
TGTGCCAGCAGTTACGTTCACAATGAGCAGTTCTTC
CASSYVHNEQFF
>NA|TRBJ1-1|NA|TRBV5-6
TGTGCCAGCAGCTTGGCCGGAGGGCGGCCTGAAGCTTTCTTT
CASSLAGGRPEAFF
>NA|TRBJ1-2|NA|TRBV2
TGTGCCAGCGCTACGGATACTAACTATGGCTACACCTTC
CASATDTNYGYTF
>TRBD2|TRBJ2-7|NA|TRBV6-1
TGTGCCAGCAGTCCCTGGGGGGGAAACTACGAGCAGTACTTC
CASSPWGGNYEQYF